The clone carrying this T cell receptor (beta chain) appeared a few times. A read error may produce the germline difference seen at one junction end. In the original processing: Amplification of reference gene primers was used by the study to estimate nucleated cell counts. Repertoires were generated with immunoSEQ multiplex PCR, while TCRdb's copy carries only in-frame clones and drops some. V and J calls plus clone size are reproduced from that table; the DNA served to infer D and trimming. The sample consists of approximately 94,000 clones, approximately 80% of them appearing once. The data were obtained in a study of blood T cell repertoires in COVID-19. The overall study: Material from acute and convalescent COVID-19 was sourced from the United States, Italy and Spain. Sources were T cells, B-cell-depleted T cells, or PBMCs; the material itself was cDNA or gDNA.

This clonotype was obtained from a man aged 65-85 years with active or convalescent COVID-19. The sample consisted of peripheral blood.

CDR3 nucleotide sequence: TGTGCCATCAGTAACAGGGGACGCGGCTATGGCTACACCTTC. This gives the protein CAISNRGRGYGYTF. This chain links TRBV28 with TRBJ1-2; TRBD1 aligns across 7 bases. The CDR3 is 14 residues long. Germline loops: CDR1 MDHEN, CDR2 SYDVKM.